This T cell receptor beta chain was identified during a study of blood T cell repertoires in COVID-19. About the research overall: The study drew acute and convalescent COVID-19 samples from the United States, Italy and Spain. PBMCs, B-cell-depleted T cells, or T cells were the source of the cDNA or gDNA that made up the material.

The CDR3 length is 15 residues. The V segment lost 4 bases and the J segment 3 bases; nucleotides outside the gene matches: 7. In germline, CDR1 is SNHLY, CDR2 FYNNEI. Per the study methods: The authors estimated nucleated cell counts from reference gene primer amplification. Sequencing used immunoSEQ multiplex PCR; TCRdb keeps in-frame clones, though not all of them. The V and J calls and clone size were taken over from that table, and D and trimming were inferred from the DNA. The sample lists some 190,000 clones, roughly 86% seen once, with under 2% in the top ten. The sequence came from a young man with active or convalescent COVID-19. The chain carries TRBV2 and TRBJ2-5, with TRBD1 matching 8 bases. Sequenced sample: peripheral blood. The CDR3 DNA is TGTGCCAGCAGTGGGAGAGACAGGGGAAAAGAGACCCAGTACTTC. Translation: CASSGRDRGKETQYF.